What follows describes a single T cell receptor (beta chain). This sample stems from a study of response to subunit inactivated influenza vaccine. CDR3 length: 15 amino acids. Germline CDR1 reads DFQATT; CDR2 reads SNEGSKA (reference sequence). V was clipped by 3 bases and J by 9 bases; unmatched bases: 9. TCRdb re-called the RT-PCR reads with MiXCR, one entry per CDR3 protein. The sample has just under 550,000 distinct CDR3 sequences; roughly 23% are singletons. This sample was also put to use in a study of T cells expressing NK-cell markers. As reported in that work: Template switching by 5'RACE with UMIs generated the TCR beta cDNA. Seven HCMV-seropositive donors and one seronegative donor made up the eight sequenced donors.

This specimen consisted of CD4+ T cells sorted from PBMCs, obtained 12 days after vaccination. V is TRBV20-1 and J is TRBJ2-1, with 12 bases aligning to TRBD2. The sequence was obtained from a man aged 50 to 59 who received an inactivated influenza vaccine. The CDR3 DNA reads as TGCAGTGCTAGTAGGACTAGCGGGACCCCCGGTGAGCAGTTCTTC. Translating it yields CSASRTSGTPGEQFF.